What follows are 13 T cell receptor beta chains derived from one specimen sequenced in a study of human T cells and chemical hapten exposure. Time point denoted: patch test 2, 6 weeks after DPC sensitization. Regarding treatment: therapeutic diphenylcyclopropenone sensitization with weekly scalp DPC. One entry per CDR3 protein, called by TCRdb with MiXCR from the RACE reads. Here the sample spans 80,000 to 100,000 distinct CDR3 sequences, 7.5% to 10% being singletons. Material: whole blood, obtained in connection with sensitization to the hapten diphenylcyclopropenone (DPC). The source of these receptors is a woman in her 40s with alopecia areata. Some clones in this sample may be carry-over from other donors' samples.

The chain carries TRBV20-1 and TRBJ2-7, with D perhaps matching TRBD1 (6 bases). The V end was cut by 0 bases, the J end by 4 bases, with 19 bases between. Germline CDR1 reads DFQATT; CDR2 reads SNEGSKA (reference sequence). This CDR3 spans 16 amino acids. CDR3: CSARDRRTVSGYEQYF. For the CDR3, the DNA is TGCAGTGCTAGAGATCGTCGGACAGTTTCTGGTTACGAGCAGTACTTC.

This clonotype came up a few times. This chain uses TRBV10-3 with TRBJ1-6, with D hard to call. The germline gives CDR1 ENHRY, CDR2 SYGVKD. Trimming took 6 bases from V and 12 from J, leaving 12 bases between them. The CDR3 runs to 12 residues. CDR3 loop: CAISGISGPLHF. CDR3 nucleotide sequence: TGTGCCATCAGCGGGATATCTGGACCCCTCCACTTT.

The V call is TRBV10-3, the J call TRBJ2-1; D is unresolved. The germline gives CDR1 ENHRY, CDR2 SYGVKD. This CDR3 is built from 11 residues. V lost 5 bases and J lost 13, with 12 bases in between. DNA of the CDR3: TGTGCCATCAGTCGGACGGAAGATCAGTTCTTC. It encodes CAISRTEDQFF.

CDR3 protein: CASSPTLGQGTPLHF. CDR3 DNA sequence: TGCGCCAGCAGCCCGACCTTAGGACAGGGGACACCCCTCCACTTT. This rearrangement joins TRBV4-3 to TRBJ1-6; TRBD1 agrees at 9 bases. Germline lookup yields CDR1 LGHNA and CDR2 YSLEER. The junction had 9 bases not matched to a gene; V was cut back by 4 bases and J by 11 bases. CDR3 length: 15 amino acids.

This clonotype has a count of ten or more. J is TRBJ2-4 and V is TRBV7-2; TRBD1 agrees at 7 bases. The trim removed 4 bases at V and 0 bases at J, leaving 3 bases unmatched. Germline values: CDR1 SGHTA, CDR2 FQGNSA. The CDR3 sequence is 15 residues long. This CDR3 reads CASSSGGLAKNIQYF. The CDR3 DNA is TGTGCCAGCAGCTCAGGGGGATTAGCCAAAAACATTCAGTACTTC.

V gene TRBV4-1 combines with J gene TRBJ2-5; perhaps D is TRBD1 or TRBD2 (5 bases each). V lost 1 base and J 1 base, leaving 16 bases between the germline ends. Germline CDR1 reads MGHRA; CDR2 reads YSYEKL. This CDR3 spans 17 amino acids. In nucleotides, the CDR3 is TGCGCCAGCAGCCAAGGCAGGTGGGGGAGAGGCCAAGAGACCCAGTACTTC. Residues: CASSQGRWGRGQETQYF.

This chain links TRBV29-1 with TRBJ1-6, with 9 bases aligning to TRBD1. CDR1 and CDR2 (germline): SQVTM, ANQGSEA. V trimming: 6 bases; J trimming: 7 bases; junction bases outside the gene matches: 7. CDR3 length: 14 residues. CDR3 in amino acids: CSVRAGTGNSPLHF. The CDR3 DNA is TGCAGCGTCAGGGCCGGGACAGGGAATTCACCCCTCCACTTT. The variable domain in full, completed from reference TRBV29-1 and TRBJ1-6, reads SAVISQKPSRDICQRGTSLTIQCQVDSQVTMMFWYRQQPGQSLTLIATANQGSEATYESGFVIDKFPISRPNLTFSTLTVSNMSPEDSSIYLCSVRAGTGNSPLHFGNGTRLTVT.

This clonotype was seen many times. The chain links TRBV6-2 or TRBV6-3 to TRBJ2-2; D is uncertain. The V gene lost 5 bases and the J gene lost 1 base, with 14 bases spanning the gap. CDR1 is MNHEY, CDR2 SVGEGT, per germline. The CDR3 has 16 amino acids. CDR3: CASSQNLRGNTGELFF. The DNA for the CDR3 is TGTGCCAGCAGTCAAAACCTCCGTGGGAACACCGGGGAGCTGTTTTTT.

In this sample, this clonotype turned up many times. The CDR3 DNA sequence: TGTGCCAGTAGTATAGGGACCTACAATGAGCAGTTCTTC. Translating it yields CASSIGTYNEQFF. The V gene is TRBV19, the J gene TRBJ2-1; D uncertain. Germline V gene sequence: CDR1 LNHDA, CDR2 SQIVND (reference sequence). The V end was cut by 1 base, the J end by 2 bases, with 3 bases between. The CDR3 is 13 amino acids.

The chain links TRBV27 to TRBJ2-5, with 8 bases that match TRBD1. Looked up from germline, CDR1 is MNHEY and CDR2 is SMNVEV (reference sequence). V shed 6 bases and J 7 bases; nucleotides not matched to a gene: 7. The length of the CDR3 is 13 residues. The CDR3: CASSRGQGGTQYF. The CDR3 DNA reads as TGTGCCAGCAGCCGCGGACAGGGAGGGACCCAGTACTTC.

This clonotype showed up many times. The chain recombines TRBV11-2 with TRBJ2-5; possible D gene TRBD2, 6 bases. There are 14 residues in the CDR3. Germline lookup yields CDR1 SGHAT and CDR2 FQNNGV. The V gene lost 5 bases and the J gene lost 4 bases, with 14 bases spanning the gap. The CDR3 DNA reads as TGTGCCAGCAGCCCCCGGTGGGGAGGAGAGACCCAGTACTTC. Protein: CASSPRWGGETQYF.

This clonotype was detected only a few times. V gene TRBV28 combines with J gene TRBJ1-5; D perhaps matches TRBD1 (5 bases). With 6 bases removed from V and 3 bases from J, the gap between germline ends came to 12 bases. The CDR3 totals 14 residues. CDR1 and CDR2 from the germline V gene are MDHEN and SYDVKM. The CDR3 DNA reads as TGTGCCAGCAGCAGCGGGGGGGACAATCAGCCCCAGCATTTT. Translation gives CASSSGGDNQPQHF.

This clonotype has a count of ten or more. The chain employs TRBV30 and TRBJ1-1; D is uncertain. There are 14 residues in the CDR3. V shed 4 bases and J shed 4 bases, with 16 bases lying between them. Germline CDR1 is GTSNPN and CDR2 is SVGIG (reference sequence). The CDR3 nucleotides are TGTGCCTGGACATCCGCCAGCATCTCCACTGAAGCTTTCTTT. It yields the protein CAWTSASISTEAFF.